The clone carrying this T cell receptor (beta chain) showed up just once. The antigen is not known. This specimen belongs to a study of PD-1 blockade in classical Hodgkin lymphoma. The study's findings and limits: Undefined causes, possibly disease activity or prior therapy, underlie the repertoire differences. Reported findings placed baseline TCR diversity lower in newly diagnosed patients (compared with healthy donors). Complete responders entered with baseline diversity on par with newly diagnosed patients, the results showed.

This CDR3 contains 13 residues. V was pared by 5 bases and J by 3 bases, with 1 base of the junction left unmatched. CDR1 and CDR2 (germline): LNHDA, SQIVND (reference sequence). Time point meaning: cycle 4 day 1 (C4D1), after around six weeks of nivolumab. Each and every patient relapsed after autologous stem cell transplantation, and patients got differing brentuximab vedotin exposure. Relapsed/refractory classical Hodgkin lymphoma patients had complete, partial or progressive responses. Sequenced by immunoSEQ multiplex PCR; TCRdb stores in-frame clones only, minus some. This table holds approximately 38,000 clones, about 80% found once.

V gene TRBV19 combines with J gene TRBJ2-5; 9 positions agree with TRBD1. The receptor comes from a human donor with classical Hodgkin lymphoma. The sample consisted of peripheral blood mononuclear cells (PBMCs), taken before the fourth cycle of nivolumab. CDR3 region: CASSRDREETQYF. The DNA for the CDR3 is TGTGCCAGTAGTCGGGACAGGGAAGAGACCCAGTACTTC.